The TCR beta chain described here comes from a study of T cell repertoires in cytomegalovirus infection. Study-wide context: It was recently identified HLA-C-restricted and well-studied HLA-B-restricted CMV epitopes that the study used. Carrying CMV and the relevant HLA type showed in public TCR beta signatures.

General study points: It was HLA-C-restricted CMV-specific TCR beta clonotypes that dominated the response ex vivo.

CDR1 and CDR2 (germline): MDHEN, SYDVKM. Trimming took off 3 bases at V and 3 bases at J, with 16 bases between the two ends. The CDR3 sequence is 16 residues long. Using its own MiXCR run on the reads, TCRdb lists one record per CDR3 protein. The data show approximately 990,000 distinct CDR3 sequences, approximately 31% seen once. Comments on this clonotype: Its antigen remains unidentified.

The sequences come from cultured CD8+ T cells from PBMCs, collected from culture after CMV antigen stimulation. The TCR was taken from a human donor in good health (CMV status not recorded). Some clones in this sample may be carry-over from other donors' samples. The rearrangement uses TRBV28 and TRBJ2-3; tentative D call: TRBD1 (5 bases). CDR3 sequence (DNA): TGTGCCAGCAGTTTGCAGTGGGTGGCAGGGACAGATACGCAGTATTTT. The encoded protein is CASSLQWVAGTDTQYF. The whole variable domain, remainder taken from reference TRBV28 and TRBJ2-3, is DVKVTQSSRYLVKRTGEKVFLECVQDMDHENMFWYRQDPGLGLRLIYFSYDVKMKEKGDIPEGYSVSREKKERFSLILESASTNQTSMYLCASSLQWVAGTDTQYFGPGTRLTVL.